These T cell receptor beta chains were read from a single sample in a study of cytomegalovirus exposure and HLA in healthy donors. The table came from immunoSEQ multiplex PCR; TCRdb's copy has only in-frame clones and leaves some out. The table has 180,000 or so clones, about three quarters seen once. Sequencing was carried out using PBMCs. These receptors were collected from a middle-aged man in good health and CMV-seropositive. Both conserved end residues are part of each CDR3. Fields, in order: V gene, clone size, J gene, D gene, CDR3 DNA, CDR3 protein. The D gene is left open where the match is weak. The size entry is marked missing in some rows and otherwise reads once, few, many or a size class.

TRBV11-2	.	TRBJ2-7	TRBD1	TGTGCCAGCAGCTTAGGTTGGCCAGGGGGCGGTTACGAGCAGTACTTC	CASSLGWPGGGYEQYF
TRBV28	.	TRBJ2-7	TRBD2	TGTGCCAGCAGTTGGGGAGGGTCCTACGAGCAGTACTTC	CASSWGGSYEQYF
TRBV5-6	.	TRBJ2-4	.	TGTGCCAGCAGCGGACTAGCCAAAAACATTCAGTACTTC	CASSGLAKNIQYF
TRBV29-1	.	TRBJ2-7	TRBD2	TGCAGCGCTACCGGACTAGCGGAACCCTACGAGCAGTACTTC	CSATGLAEPYEQYF
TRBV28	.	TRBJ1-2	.	TGTGCCAGCAGTTTAACTACGGCGTTGGACTTC	CASSLTTALDF
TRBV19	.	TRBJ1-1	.	TGTGCCAGTAGTGCCCCACTAATCTTT	CASSAPLIF
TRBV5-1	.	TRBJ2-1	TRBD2	TGCGCCAGCAGCCCCAGGACTAGCGGGGGCTACAATGAGCAGTTCTTC	CASSPRTSGGYNEQFF
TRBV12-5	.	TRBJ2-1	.	TGTGCTAGTGGTTTAACTATTCTCCGACTACTAGCCTACAATGAGCAGTTCTTC	CASGLTILRLLAYNEQFF
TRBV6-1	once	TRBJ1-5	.	TGTGCCAGCAGTTGGGGAGGGGGGGGGAATCAGCCCCAGCATTTT	CASSWGGGGNQPQHF
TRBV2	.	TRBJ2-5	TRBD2	TGTGCCAGCAGTGAAGCGCGGTTAGCGGGAGGGCCCCTGGGGCAAGAGACCCAGTACTTC	CASSEARLAGGPLGQETQYF
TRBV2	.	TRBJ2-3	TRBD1	TGTGCCAGCAGTTCTGGACAGGCTCGACGGGCAGATACGCAGTATTTT	CASSSGQARRADTQYF
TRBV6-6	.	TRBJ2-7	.	TGTGCCAGCACCCCAAGGTCGAGGGGGACCTACGAGCAGTACTTC	CASTPRSRGTYEQYF
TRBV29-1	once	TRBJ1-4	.	TGCAGCGTTGAAAGCCAGGGGAGTGAAAAACTGTTTTTT	CSVESQGSEKLFF
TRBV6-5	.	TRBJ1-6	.	TGTGCCAGCAGTCCCGAAACAGGGATCGGTTCACCCCTCCACTTT	CASSPETGIGSPLHF
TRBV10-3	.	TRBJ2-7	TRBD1	TGTGCCATCAGCCCAGGGACAGGGGTTACCTACGAGCAGTACTTC	CAISPGTGVTYEQYF
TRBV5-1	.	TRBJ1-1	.	TGCGCCAGCACCCGACAGGAAGCCGACACTGAAGCTTTCTTT	CASTRQEADTEAFF
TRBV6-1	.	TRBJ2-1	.	TGTGCCAGCACCGAAGGAGGACGCTACAATGAGCAGTTCTTC	CASTEGGRYNEQFF
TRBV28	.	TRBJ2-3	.	TGTGCCAGCACCCCTAACACAGATACGCAGTATTTT	CASTPNTDTQYF
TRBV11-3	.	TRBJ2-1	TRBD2	TGTGCCAGCAGCTTTACGGGAGGCTACAATGAGCAGTTCTTC	CASSFTGGYNEQFF
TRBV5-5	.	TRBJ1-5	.	TGTGCCAGCAGCTTGTATGGGGGGGGCGTTCAGCCCCAGCATTTT	CASSLYGGGVQPQHF
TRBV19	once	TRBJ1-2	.	TGTGCCAGTAATGTCAGGGAGGACTATGGCTACACCTTC	CASNVREDYGYTF
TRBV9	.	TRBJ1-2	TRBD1	TGTGCCAGCAGCAAACGGACAGGGTATGGCTACACCTTC	CASSKRTGYGYTF
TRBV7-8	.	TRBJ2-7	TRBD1	TGTGCCAGCAGCGCTCGACAGGGGATCTCCTACGAGCAGTACTTC	CASSARQGISYEQYF
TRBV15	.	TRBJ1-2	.	TGTGCCACCAGCAGAGAAGCCCCTCTAGTTTCGGGCTACACCTTC	CATSREAPLVSGYTF
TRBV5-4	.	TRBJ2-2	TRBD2	TGTGCCAGCAGCTTGGGACTAGCGGGACCCACCGGGGAGCTGTTTTTT	CASSLGLAGPTGELFF
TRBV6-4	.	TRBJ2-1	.	TGTGCCAGCAGTGACGGGGGCCTCTCCTACAATGAGCAGTTCTTC	CASSDGGLSYNEQFF
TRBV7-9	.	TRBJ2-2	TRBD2	TGTGCCAGCAGCCCCGCGGGAGGAGACACCGGGGAGCTGTTTTTT	CASSPAGGDTGELFF
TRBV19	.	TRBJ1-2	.	TGTGCCAGCCGAGACAGAAACTATGGCTACACCTTC	CASRDRNYGYTF
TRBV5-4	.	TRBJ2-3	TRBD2	TGTGCCAGCAGCTTAATGGGTAGCGGGACCTCTGTTACGCAGTATTTT	CASSLMGSGTSVTQYF
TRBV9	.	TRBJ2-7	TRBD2	TGTGCCAGCAGCCTTCACCCGACAGGGAAACTAGCGGGAGTAAGTGACGAGCAGTACTTC	CASSLHPTGKLAGVSDEQYF
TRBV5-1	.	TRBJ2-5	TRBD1	TGCGCCAGCAGCTTGGCCGGACAGGGGGCTGGAGAGACCCAGTACTTC	CASSLAGQGAGETQYF
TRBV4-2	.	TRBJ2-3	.	TGTGCCAGCAGCCAAGATGTAGGGGCGTTAACAGATACGCAGTATTTT	CASSQDVGALTDTQYF
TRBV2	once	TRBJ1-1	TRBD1	TGTGCCAGCAGTGCAGTGGACAGGGGAAGGACTGAAGCTTTCTTT	CASSAVDRGRTEAFF
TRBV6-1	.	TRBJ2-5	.	TGTGCCAGCAGTGCCTACCGAGGCAGCATTCAAGAGACCCAGTACTTC	CASSAYRGSIQETQYF
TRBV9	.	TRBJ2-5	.	TGTGCCAGCAGGAAGACCGGGAGCAGGGCAGAGACCCAGTACTTC	CASRKTGSRAETQYF
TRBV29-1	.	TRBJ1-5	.	TGCAGCGTTCAGGCCTATAGCAATCAGCCCCAGCATTTT	CSVQAYSNQPQHF
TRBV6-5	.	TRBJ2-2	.	TGTGCCAGCAGTACAGGGACCCCGAACACCGGGGAGCTGTTTTTT	CASSTGTPNTGELFF
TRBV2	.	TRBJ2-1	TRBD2	TGTGCCAGCCGACTAGCGGGAGGCGGTAAGGACAATGAGCAGTTCTTC	CASRLAGGGKDNEQFF
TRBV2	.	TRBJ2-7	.	TGTGCCAGCAGTGAGGGTAAGACTAGCTACGAGCAGTACTTC	CASSEGKTSYEQYF
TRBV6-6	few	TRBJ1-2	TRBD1	TGTGCCAGCAGTTACGGGACAGGAAACTATGGCTACACCTTC	CASSYGTGNYGYTF
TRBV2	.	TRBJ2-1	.	TGTGCCAGCAGTGGGGGGGACTCTAGCTCCTACAATGAGCAGTTCTTC	CASSGGDSSSYNEQFF
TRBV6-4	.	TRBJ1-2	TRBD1	TGTGCCAGCAGTCCGGGACAGCTGAACTATGGCTACACCTTC	CASSPGQLNYGYTF
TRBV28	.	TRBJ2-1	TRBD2	TGTGCCAGCAGTTTAAGTCTAGCGGGAGCGTCGGATGAGCAGTTCTTC	CASSLSLAGASDEQFF
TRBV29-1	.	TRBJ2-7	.	TGCAGCGTTGAATCCTGGGAGGAGTTTTGCGAGCAGTACTTC	CSVESWEEFCEQYF
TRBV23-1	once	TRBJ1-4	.	TGCGCCACGAGGGCAGATAATGAAAAACTGTTTTTT	CATRADNEKLFF
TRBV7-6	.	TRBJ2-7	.	TGTGCCAGCAGCTTAACTAGTAGGGCTTACGAGCAGTACTTC	CASSLTSRAYEQYF
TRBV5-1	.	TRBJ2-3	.	TGCGCCAGCAGCTCCACTACAGATACGCAGTATTTT	CASSSTTDTQYF
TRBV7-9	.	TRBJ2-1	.	TGTGCCAGCAGCCCGACTGGTTCCTGGGATGAGCAGTTCTTC	CASSPTGSWDEQFF
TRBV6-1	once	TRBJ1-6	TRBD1	TGTGCCAGCAGTGAGTCACAACCAGGGGGTTCACCCCTCCACTTT	CASSESQPGGSPLHF
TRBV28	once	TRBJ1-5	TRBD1	TGTGCCAGCAGTGACCGGGACAGGGGAAACCAGCCCCAGCATTTT	CASSDRDRGNQPQHF
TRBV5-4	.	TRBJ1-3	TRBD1	TGTGCCAGCAGCTTGGGAGGGGACAGGGGAGGAAACACCATATATTTT	CASSLGGDRGGNTIYF
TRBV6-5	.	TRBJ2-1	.	TGTGCCAGCAGTCTCCGGAGGTCCTACAATGAGCAGTTCTTC	CASSLRRSYNEQFF
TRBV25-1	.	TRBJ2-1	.	TGTGCCAGCAGTGATCCAAAGGGTGGGGGGTACAATGAGCAGTTCTTC	CASSDPKGGGYNEQFF
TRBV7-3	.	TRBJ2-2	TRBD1	TGTGCCAGCAGCCGGACAGGCGAATCCGACACCGGGGAGCTGTTTTTT	CASSRTGESDTGELFF
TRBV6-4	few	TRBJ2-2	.	TGTGCCAGCAGTGATGGCAGGGAAGGCTCGAACACCGGGGAGCTGTTTTTT	CASSDGREGSNTGELFF